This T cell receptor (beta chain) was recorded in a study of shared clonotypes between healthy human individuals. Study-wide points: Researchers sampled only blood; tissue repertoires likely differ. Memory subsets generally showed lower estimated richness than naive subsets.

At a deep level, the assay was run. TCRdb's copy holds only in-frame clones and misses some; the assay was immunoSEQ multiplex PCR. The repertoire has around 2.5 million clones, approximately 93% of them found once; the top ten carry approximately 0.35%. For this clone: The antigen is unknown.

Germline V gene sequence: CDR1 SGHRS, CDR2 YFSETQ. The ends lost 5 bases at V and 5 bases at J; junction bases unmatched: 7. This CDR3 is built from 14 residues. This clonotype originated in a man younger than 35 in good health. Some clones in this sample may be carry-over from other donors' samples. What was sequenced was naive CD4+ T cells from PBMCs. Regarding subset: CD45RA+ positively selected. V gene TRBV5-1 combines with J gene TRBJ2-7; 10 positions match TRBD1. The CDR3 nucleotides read TGCGCCAGCAGAGGGACAGGGGCCTTGAACGAGCAGTACTTC. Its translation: CASRGTGALNEQYF.